The 8 T cell receptor beta chains below were found in one sample sequenced in a study of radiation and T cells in renal cell carcinoma. Libraries were prepared by immunoSEQ multiplex PCR; TCRdb keeps only in-frame clonotypes and omits some of them. This sample yields 75,000 to 95,000 clones, of which around 85% are seen a single time; roughly 8.8% belongs to the top ten. Time point described: blood 4 weeks post-SBRT, at nephrectomy. Treatment defined: 15 Gy SBRT to primary tumor, nephrectomy 4 weeks later. Specimen: blood, collected from a patient whose treatment included radiotherapy and nephrectomy. Receptors were obtained from a man aged 45-60 years with renal cell carcinoma.

The gene calls are TRBV28 and TRBJ2-7, with D tentatively TRBD1 (6 bases). Germline lookup yields CDR1 MDHEN and CDR2 SYDVKM. Trimming cost V 6 bases and J 0 bases, with 12 bases left between them. This CDR3 has 14 residues. CDR3 sequence (DNA): TGTGCCAGCAGACCCGGACAGAACTCCTACGAGCAGTACTTC. The encoded protein is CASRPGQNSYEQYF.

The rearrangement uses TRBV6-5 and TRBJ2-1; no clear D. The germline V gene has CDR1 MNHEY and CDR2 SVGAGI. The CDR3 spans 12 residues. The V gene lost 7 bases and the J gene lost 6 bases, with 10 bases spanning the gap. CDR3 sequence reads: CASIASSNEQFF. CDR3 bases: TGTGCCAGCATCGCTAGTAGCAATGAGCAGTTCTTC.

This clone was detected only a few times. The chain has TRBV5-1 and TRBJ1-5; weak D call: TRBD1 (5 bases). CDR3 length: 13 residues. Germline CDR1 reads SGHRS; CDR2 reads YFSETQ. Trimming cost V 4 bases and J 3 bases, with 8 bases left between them. The CDR3 loop reads CASSEGNNQPQHF. The CDR3 bases are TGCGCCAGCAGCGAGGGGAACAATCAGCCCCAGCATTTT.

The chain combines TRBV10-3 with TRBJ1-4; 8 bases are a match to TRBD1. This CDR3 is 15 amino acids long. After removal of 0 bases from V and 5 bases from J, the junction contained 2 bases not matched to a gene. Germline V gene lookup returns CDR1 ENHRY and CDR2 SYGVKD. The DNA of the CDR3 is TGTGCCATCAGTGAGTCTCAGGGGGCGAATGAAAAACTGTTTTTT. Its translation is CAISESQGANEKLFF.

This clone was observed a few times. V is TRBV9 and J is TRBJ1-1, with D tentatively TRBD1 (6 bases). V lost 4 bases and J lost 3, with 10 bases in between. The CDR3 contains 13 residues. Germline CDR1 and CDR2: SGDLS and YYNGEE. CDR3 protein: CASSYRQDTEAFF. The CDR3 DNA is TGTGCCAGCAGCTATAGACAGGACACTGAAGCTTTCTTT.

This clone appeared a single time. The CDR3 bases are TGTGCCAGCAGCTCCTCCGGGACTGTCTACGAGCAGTACTTC. Its protein is CASSSSGTVYEQYF. The rearrangement uses TRBV7-9 and TRBJ2-7; the D gene is possibly TRBD2 (6 bases). From germline, CDR1 is SEHNR and CDR2 FQNEAQ (reference sequence). Deletions cut 4 bases from V and 3 bases from J, with 13 bases between. This CDR3 spans 14 amino acids.

V and J are TRBV28 and TRBJ1-4; unclear D gene. The CDR3 loop spans 14 amino acids. The germline gives CDR1 MDHEN, CDR2 SYDVKM. With 3 bases removed from V and 4 bases from J, the gap between germline ends came to 9 bases. CDR3 bases: TGTGCCAGCAGTTTTCGGCAGTATAATGAAAAACTGTTTTTT. Translated, it gives CASSFRQYNEKLFF.

The chain joins TRBV5-1 to TRBJ2-1; D is ambiguous. Germline CDR1 and CDR2: SGHRS and YFSETQ. CDR3 size: 13 residues. The ends were cut back, 3 bases at V and 10 bases at J, with 14 bases in the middle. CDR3 sequence reads: CASSWQPAEEQFF. The CDR3 nucleotides read TGCGCCAGCAGCTGGCAACCTGCAGAGGAGCAGTTCTTC. Full variable domain (rest looked up from reference TRBV5-1 and TRBJ2-1): KAGVTQTPRYLIKTRGQQVTLSCSPISGHRSVSWYQQTPGQGLQFLFEYFSETQRNKGNFPGRFSGRQFSNSRSEMNVSTLELGDSALYLCASSWQPAEEQFFGPGTRLTVL.